Here is one T cell receptor (beta chain) with its context. Reverse transcription used about 0.45 to 1 ug RNA and random hexamers. TCR beta CDR3 was amplified by immunoSEQ multiplex PCR. This amplification extended across 54 Vbeta and 13 Jbeta segments. TCRdb ran MiXCR on the immunoSEQ multiplex PCR reads and lists one entry per CDR3 protein. The sample contains around 300,000 distinct CDR3 sequences, 65% to 90% of which appear only once. The germline V gene has CDR1 DFQATT and CDR2 SNEGSKA (reference sequence). Trimming removed 2 bases from V and 4 bases from J; junction bases left unmatched: 6. The length of the CDR3 is 14 residues. This sample is part of a study of CD8 T cells in Susac syndrome.

Sequencing was performed on CD8+ T cells from PBMCs. The J gene is TRBJ2-3, the V gene TRBV20-1, with 7 bases identical to TRBD2. The receptor was isolated from a human donor with multiple sclerosis. This CDR3 reads CSARWAGVPDTQYF. CDR3 in DNA: TGCAGTGCTAGATGGGCGGGAGTCCCAGATACGCAGTATTTT.